This TCR beta chain emerged from a study of T cell repertoires in ileal Crohn's disease. The germline V gene has CDR1 KGHSH and CDR2 LQKENI. The V end was cut by 0 bases, the J end by 7 bases, with 13 bases between. The CDR3 totals 15 residues. Libraries were prepared by immunoSEQ multiplex PCR; TCRdb keeps only in-frame clonotypes and omits some of them. The sample lists 15,000 to 20,000 clones; roughly 88% were seen once. This sequence joins TRBV18 and TRBJ2-1; D possibly corresponds to TRBD2 (5 bases). The TCR originated in an adult with Crohn's disease. What was sequenced was ileal tissue. CDR3 bases: TGTGCCAGCTCACCACCGTCCCTCCGAGGGAATGAGCAGTTCTTC. This encodes CASSPPSLRGNEQFF.